The 32 T cell receptor beta chains listed next were all sequenced from one sample in a study of blood T cell repertoires in COVID-19. Assay used: immunoSEQ multiplex PCR; TCRdb lists only in-frame clones, some missing. This table has fewer than 120,000 clones, more than 75% appearing once. The sequenced material came from peripheral blood. The source is a woman aged 50 to 60 with acute or convalescent COVID-19.

This rearrangement joins TRBV11-2 to TRBJ2-1, with D maybe TRBD2 (6 bases). The CDR3 covers 16 residues. The V end was cut by 5 bases, the J end by 4 bases, with 18 bases between. Germline lookup yields CDR1 SGHAT and CDR2 FQNNGV. The CDR3 coding sequence is TGTGCCAGCAGCCCCCTTACGGGGGAGGATTACAATGAGCAGTTCTTC. Encoded protein: CASSPLTGEDYNEQFF. The complete variable domain, with remaining parts taken from reference TRBV11-2 and TRBJ2-1, reads EAGVAQSPRYKIIEKRQSVAFWCNPISGHATLYWYQQILGQGPKLLIQFQNNGVVDDSQLPKDRFSAERLKGVDSTLKIQPAKLEDSAVYLCASSPLTGEDYNEQFFGPGTRLTVL.

The chain links TRBV7-9 to TRBJ2-7; D is perhaps TRBD2 (6 bases). CDR1 SEHNR and CDR2 FQNEAQ come from the germline V gene (reference sequence). This CDR3 comprises 13 residues. The germline V and J ends were trimmed by 4 bases and 1 base, with 8 bases remaining between them. CDR3 bases: TGTGCCAGCAGCTACCGGGAGTCCTACGAGCAGTACTTC. This codes for CASSYRESYEQYF.

The chain is built from TRBV5-4 and TRBJ1-2; 9 nucleotides align to TRBD1. The CDR3 length is 16 residues. Trimming at V came to 2 bases and at J to 4 bases, leaving 9 bases not matched to a gene. The germline CDR1 and CDR2 sequences are SGHNT and YYREEE (reference sequence). In nucleotides, the CDR3 is TGTGCCAGCAGCTTCGGACAGGGGAGGTCTGCCTATGGCTACACCTTC. Its translation is CASSFGQGRSAYGYTF.

The genes are TRBV11-3 and TRBJ2-3, with 7 nucleotides matching TRBD2. J lost 6 bases, V lost 5 bases, and 8 bases had no gene match. CDR1 SGHNT and CDR2 YENEEA come from the germline V gene. CDR3 size: 14 residues. The CDR3 region is CASSPGRGSDTQYF. CDR3 nucleotide sequence: TGTGCCAGCAGCCCCGGGCGCGGGAGCGATACGCAGTATTTT.

The V and J genes are TRBV6-5 and TRBJ1-5, with D perhaps TRBD1 (6 bases). This CDR3 has 14 amino acids. The V end lost 5 bases, the J end lost 3 bases, and 11 bases lay between the germline ends. CDR1 and CDR2 (germline): MNHEY, SVGAGI. The CDR3 region has the DNA TGTGCCAGCAGTAAACAGGGCTTCAATCAGCCCCAGCATTTT. The encoded protein is CASSKQGFNQPQHF.

This rearrangement joins TRBV9 to TRBJ1-2; D is undetermined. The CDR3 runs 13 residues. CDR1 and CDR2 (germline): SGDLS, YYNGEE. V was trimmed by 3 bases and J by 5 bases, leaving 11 bases between them. The DNA for the CDR3 is TGTGCCAGCAGCGGTGGAGCGGTATATGGCTACACCTTC. Its translation is CASSGGAVYGYTF.

The V gene is TRBV7-2, the J gene TRBJ2-1; the match to TRBD2 covers 12 bases. V shed 5 bases and J 8 bases; nucleotides not matched to a gene: 7. There are 15 residues in the CDR3. Germline-derived CDR1 and CDR2 are SGHTA and FQGNSA. CDR3 loop: CASSGGLAGLYEQFF. In nucleotides, the CDR3 is TGTGCCAGCAGCGGAGGACTAGCGGGATTGTATGAGCAGTTCTTC.

The sample holds one count of this clone. The chain links TRBV29-1 to TRBJ2-7; 9 bases line up with TRBD2. The CDR3 runs 15 residues. The trim removed 6 bases at V and 1 base at J, leaving 10 bases unmatched. Germline V lookup: CDR1 SQVTM, CDR2 ANQGSEA. In nucleotides, the CDR3 is TGCAGCGTCTCCACTGGGCTAGCGGGATCCTACGAGCAGTACTTC. Encoded protein: CSVSTGLAGSYEQYF.

The chain links TRBV14 to TRBJ2-1; D is perhaps TRBD2 (5 bases). This CDR3 is 15 amino acids long. Looked up from germline, CDR1 is SGHDN and CDR2 is FVKESK. V lost 4 bases to trimming and J lost 0 bases, with 10 bases between them. This chain's CDR3 is CASSLGGSSYNEQFF. Here the CDR3 DNA reads TGTGCCAGCAGCCTCGGTGGGAGCTCCTACAATGAGCAGTTCTTC. Full variable domain (outside the CDR3, taken from reference TRBV14 and TRBJ2-1): EAGVTQFPSHSVIEKGQTVTLRCDPISGHDNLYWYRRVMGKEIKFLLHFVKESKQDESGMPNNRFLAERTGGTYSTLKVQPAELEDSGVYFCASSLGGSSYNEQFFGPGTRLTVL.

The chain combines TRBV6-4 with TRBJ2-3; 8 bases align to TRBD2. The CDR3 has 15 amino acids. CDR1 MRHNA and CDR2 SNTAGT come from the germline V gene. The J segment lost 2 bases and the V segment lost 0 bases, leaving 1 base of the junction unmatched. CDR3 amino acids: CASSDSAGATDTQYF. The DNA of the CDR3 is TGTGCCAGCAGTGACTCAGCGGGAGCCACAGATACGCAGTATTTT.

J is TRBJ1-2 and V is TRBV18; TRBD1 is a possible D gene (5 bases). Germline V gene lookup returns CDR1 KGHSH and CDR2 LQKENI. V lost 3 bases and J lost 2, with 10 bases in between. The CDR3 sequence is 14 residues long. CDR3 in DNA: TGTGCCAGCTCACCGGAAGGGGCGAACTATGGCTACACCTTC. Its translation: CASSPEGANYGYTF.

This chain uses TRBV30 with TRBJ2-1, with D uncertain. The CDR3 loop spans 14 amino acids. CDR1 and CDR2 (germline): GTSNPN, SVGIG (reference sequence). With 1 base removed from V and 0 bases from J, the gap between germline ends came to 7 bases. CDR3 in DNA: TGTGCCTGGAGTGGGAGCCTCTCCTACAATGAGCAGTTCTTC. As protein: CAWSGSLSYNEQFF.

V usage is TRBV30 and J usage is TRBJ2-1; 8 positions match TRBD1. The germline V gene has CDR1 GTSNPN and CDR2 SVGIG (reference sequence). CDR3 length: 13 amino acids. V gave up 0 bases and J gave up 7 bases; unmatched junction bases: 2. The CDR3 bases are TGTGCCTGGAGTGTGGACAGGGTTAATGAGCAGTTCTTC. Translating gives CAWSVDRVNEQFF.

This chain joins TRBV24-1 and TRBJ2-1; 7 bases are shared with TRBD1. Trimming cost V 6 bases and J 8 bases; bases outside gene matches: 9. This CDR3 is built from 14 residues. Germline CDR1 is KGHDR and CDR2 is SFDVKD. The CDR3 DNA follows: TGTGCCACCAGTATATCGACAGGGATCGATGAGCAGTTCTTC. Residues: CATSISTGIDEQFF.

The rearrangement uses TRBV24-1 and TRBJ2-1; 11 bases agree with TRBD2. CDR3 size: 16 residues. V gave up 9 bases and J gave up 6 bases; unmatched junction bases: 12. Germline V gives CDR1 KGHDR, CDR2 SFDVKD. For the CDR3, the DNA is TGTGCCACCTCGACTAGCGGGACCCGTCCCGCCAATGAGCAGTTCTTC. Residues: CATSTSGTRPANEQFF.

The table lists this clone with a count of one. A read error may produce the germline difference seen at one junction end. The V call is TRBV29-1, the J call TRBJ1-2; D is perhaps TRBD1 (6 bases). The length of the CDR3 is 13 residues. Germline assignment: CDR1 SQVTM and CDR2 ANQGSEA. CDR3 DNA: TGCAGCGTGGAAGCGACAGGCCCTGGGCGCTACACCTTC. It yields the protein CSVEATGPGRYTF.

The chain uses TRBV24-1 and TRBJ2-6; weak D call: TRBD1 (5 bases). Deletions cut 10 bases from V and 4 bases from J, with 10 bases between. The germline V gene encodes CDR1 KGHDR and CDR2 SFDVKD. The CDR3 has 13 residues. The DNA of the CDR3 is TGTGCCACTTCAGGGTACGGGGCCAACGTCCTGACTTTC. Residues: CATSGYGANVLTF.

The chain combines TRBV7-2 with TRBJ2-7; 9 bases fit TRBD2. J gave up 2 bases and V 5 bases, and 7 bases lay outside the gene matches. Germline CDR1 and CDR2: SGHTA and FQGNSA. CDR3 length: 15 amino acids. The CDR3 region has the DNA TGTGCCAGCAGCCCCGAGGGCGGGAGGGCCTACGAGCAGTACTTC. Protein product: CASSPEGGRAYEQYF.

The CDR3 here is CAWSPGQRIYTF. In DNA form, the CDR3 reads TGTGCCTGGAGTCCCGGACAGCGGATCTACACCTTC. V is TRBV30 and J is TRBJ1-2; D may be TRBD1 (6 bases). The CDR3 has 12 amino acids. V lost 2 bases and J lost 10, with 14 bases in between. Germline-derived CDR1 and CDR2 are GTSNPN and SVGIG (reference sequence).

The chain joins TRBV3-1 (or the pseudogene TRBV3-2) to TRBJ1-2; D may be TRBD1 (5 bases). V gave up 3 bases and J gave up 12 bases, with 17 bases separating them. Germline loops: CDR1 LGHDT, CDR2 YNNKEL (reference sequence). The CDR3 contains 13 residues. The CDR3 loop is CASSQANQGSNTF. The CDR3 DNA reads as TGTGCCAGCAGCCAGGCAAACCAGGGAAGCAACACCTTC.

CDR3 residues: CSVEGTGVGGYTF. In nucleotides, the CDR3 is TGCAGCGTTGAAGGGACAGGGGTGGGTGGCTACACCTTC. This chain connects TRBV29-1 to TRBJ1-2, with 9 bases that match TRBD1. Losses at the gene ends were 1 base for V and 7 bases for J; bases not matched to a gene: 4. From germline, CDR1 is SQVTM and CDR2 ANQGSEA. The CDR3 spans 13 residues.

The chain recombines TRBV19 with TRBJ2-3; the match to TRBD2 covers 8 bases. After removal of 7 bases from V and 5 bases from J, the junction contained 14 bases not matched to a gene. The CDR3 spans 16 residues. The germline V gene has CDR1 LNHDA and CDR2 SQIVND (reference sequence). DNA of the CDR3: TGTGCCAGTAACTCCTTGGGAGCGGGAGATAGAGATACGCAGTATTTT. As protein: CASNSLGAGDRDTQYF.

The rearrangement joins TRBV6-5 to TRBJ1-2; a weak D match, TRBD1 (5 bases). The CDR3 loop spans 12 amino acids. CDR1 and CDR2 from the germline V gene are MNHEY and SVGAGI. The V end lost 6 bases, the J end lost 4 bases, and 9 bases lay between the germline ends. The CDR3 bases are TGTGCCAGCAGCCGACAGAGCTATGGCTACACCTTC. Its protein is CASSRQSYGYTF.

As for this clone: Other DNA sequences from this sample encode an identical CDR3 as well. The J gene is TRBJ2-5, the V gene TRBV24-1, with TRBD2 matching 10 bases. J lost 2 bases, V lost 3 bases, and 2 bases had no gene match. This CDR3 spans 15 amino acids. Germline V gene lookup returns CDR1 KGHDR and CDR2 SFDVKD. The CDR3: CATSDPGLAQETQYF. CDR3 in DNA: TGTGCCACCAGTGATCCGGGACTAGCGCAAGAGACCCAGTACTTC.

The V gene is TRBV24-1, the J gene TRBJ2-6, with a possible D match to TRBD2 (5 bases). In germline, CDR1 is KGHDR, CDR2 SFDVKD. Trimming shortened V by 6 bases and J by 2 bases, and 7 bases separated the two germline ends. The CDR3 consists of 14 residues. DNA for the CDR3: TGTGCCACCAGTCGGGGAACTGGGGCCAACGTCCTGACTTTC. Protein product: CATSRGTGANVLTF.

This clone has more than one count but fewer than ten. The chain recombines TRBV5-1 with TRBJ2-7, with 7 bases that match TRBD1. Looked up from germline, CDR1 is SGHRS and CDR2 is YFSETQ. The ends lost 2 bases at V and 7 bases at J; junction bases unmatched: 12. This CDR3 is built from 15 residues. For the CDR3, the DNA is TGCGCCAGCAGCTTTACGGGACAGCCCGTCGGGGAGCAGTACTTC. Translation: CASSFTGQPVGEQYF.

This rearrangement joins TRBV27 to TRBJ2-3; TRBD1 might be the D (5 bases). The CDR3 is 13 amino acids. V gave up 3 bases and J gave up 8 bases, with 12 bases separating them. Germline CDR1 reads MNHEY; CDR2 reads SMNVEV (reference sequence). CDR3 nucleotide sequence: TGTGCCAGCAGTTTTCAGGGAAGGGGTACGCAGTATTTT. Its translation is CASSFQGRGTQYF.

The gene calls are TRBV11-3 and TRBJ2-1; D perhaps matches TRBD1 (5 bases). The CDR3 has 16 residues. Germline lookup yields CDR1 SGHNT and CDR2 YENEEA. Trimming took 5 bases from V and 0 from J, leaving 14 bases between them. The CDR3 loop reads CASSLAGLSSYNEQFF. In DNA form, the CDR3 reads TGTGCCAGCAGCCTCGCAGGGCTCAGCTCCTACAATGAGCAGTTCTTC.

The chain is built from TRBV5-1 and TRBJ2-3, with TRBD1 matching over 8 bases. Germline V CDR1 and CDR2: SGHRS, YFSETQ. CDR3 size: 16 residues. The V gene end was trimmed by 0 bases and the J gene end by 0 bases; junction bases not matched to a gene: 3. The CDR3 reads CASSLAGGGSTDTQYF. CDR3 nucleotides: TGCGCCAGCAGCTTGGCAGGGGGCGGTAGCACAGATACGCAGTATTTT.

The chain combines TRBV5-1 with TRBJ2-1; D is possibly TRBD1 (6 bases). Germline CDR1 SGHRS, CDR2 YFSETQ. Trimming took off 4 bases at V and 1 base at J, with 9 bases between the two ends. This CDR3 region has 14 residues. The CDR3 sequence: CASSQGGSYNEQFF. As DNA, the CDR3 is TGCGCCAGCAGCCAAGGGGGTTCCTACAATGAGCAGTTCTTC.

Only one count was recorded for this clone. The chain combines TRBV5-1 with TRBJ1-1; unclear D gene. The V gene's germline CDR1 is SGHRS and CDR2 YFSETQ. Trimming took 0 bases from V and 3 from J, leaving 12 bases between them. This CDR3 has 15 residues. The DNA of the CDR3 is TGCGCCAGCAGCTTGGCGATGGGCACTTACACTGAAGCTTTCTTT. This translates into CASSLAMGTYTEAFF.

The chain carries TRBV19 and TRBJ2-7; TRBD2 agrees at 8 bases. Trimming cost V 2 bases and J 6 bases; bases outside gene matches: 6. This CDR3 is 14 amino acids long. Germline values: CDR1 LNHDA, CDR2 SQIVND (reference sequence). CDR3 sequence: CASSILAGPSEQYF. CDR3 DNA: TGTGCCAGTAGTATATTAGCGGGGCCGTCCGAGCAGTACTTC.